This T cell receptor beta chain was captured in a study of monozygotic twins with inflammatory bowel disease. Study results and caveats: Other individuals had fewer clonotypes in common with IBD patients than with healthy twins, especially with disease activity. Patients with IBD had less TCRbeta diversity (inverse Simpson) than their healthy co-twins.

One blood sample of roughly 2.5 ml was taken from each donor. This CDR3 region has 14 residues. Germline values: CDR1 MDHEN, CDR2 SYDVKM. Template switching appended UMIs that held a 6-nucleotide sample barcode. For each CDR3 protein, TCRdb gives one entry from its re-call of the 5' RACE reads, without DNA. In all, the sample yields about 450,000 distinct CDR3 sequences. Of note for this clonotype: The antigen is undetermined.

Specimen: blood. This TCR was sampled from a human donor with ulcerative colitis or Crohn's disease, or a healthy co-twin of an affected twin (not recorded which). The chain joins TRBV28 to TRBJ2-2; the TRBD1 assignment by TCRdb is unverifiable without DNA. The CDR3 sequence: CASRGGQLTGELFF.